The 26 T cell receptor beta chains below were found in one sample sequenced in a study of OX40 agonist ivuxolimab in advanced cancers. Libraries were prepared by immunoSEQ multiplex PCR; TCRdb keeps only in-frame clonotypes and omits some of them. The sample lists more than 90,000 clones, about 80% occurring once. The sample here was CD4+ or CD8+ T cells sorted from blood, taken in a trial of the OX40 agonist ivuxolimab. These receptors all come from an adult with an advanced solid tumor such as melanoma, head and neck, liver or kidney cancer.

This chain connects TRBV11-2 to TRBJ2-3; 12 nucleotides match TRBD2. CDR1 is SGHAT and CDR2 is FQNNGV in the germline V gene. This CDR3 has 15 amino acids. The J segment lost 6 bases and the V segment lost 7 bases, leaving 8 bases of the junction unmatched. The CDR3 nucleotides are TGTGCCAGCACCCGACTAGCGGGAGTGGGTGATACGCAGTATTTT. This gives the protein CASTRLAGVGDTQYF.

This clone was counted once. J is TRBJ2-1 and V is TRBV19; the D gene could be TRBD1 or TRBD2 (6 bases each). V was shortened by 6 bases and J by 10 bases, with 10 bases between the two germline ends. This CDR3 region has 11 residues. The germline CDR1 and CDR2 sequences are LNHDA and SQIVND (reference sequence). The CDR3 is CASRSGAEQFF. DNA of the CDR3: TGTGCCAGTAGGTCGGGGGCAGAGCAGTTCTTC.

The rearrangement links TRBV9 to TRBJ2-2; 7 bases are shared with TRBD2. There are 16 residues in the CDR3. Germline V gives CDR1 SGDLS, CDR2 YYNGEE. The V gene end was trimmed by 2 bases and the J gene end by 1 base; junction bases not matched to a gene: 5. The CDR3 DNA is TGTGCCAGCAGCGTTTCGGCTAGCGGGAACACCGGGGAGCTGTTTTTT. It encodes CASSVSASGNTGELFF.

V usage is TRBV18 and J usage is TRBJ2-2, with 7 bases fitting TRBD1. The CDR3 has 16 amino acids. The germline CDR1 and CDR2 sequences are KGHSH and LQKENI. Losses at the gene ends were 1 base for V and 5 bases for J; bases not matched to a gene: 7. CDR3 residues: CASSPRLQDRTGELFF. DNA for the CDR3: TGTGCCAGCTCACCACGACTCCAGGACAGGACCGGGGAGCTGTTTTTT.

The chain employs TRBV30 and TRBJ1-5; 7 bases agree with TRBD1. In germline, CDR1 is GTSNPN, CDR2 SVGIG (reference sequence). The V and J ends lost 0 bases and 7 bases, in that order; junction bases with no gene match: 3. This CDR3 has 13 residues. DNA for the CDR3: TGTGCCTGGAGTGTAGACAGGGTCCAGCCCCAGCATTTT. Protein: CAWSVDRVQPQHF.

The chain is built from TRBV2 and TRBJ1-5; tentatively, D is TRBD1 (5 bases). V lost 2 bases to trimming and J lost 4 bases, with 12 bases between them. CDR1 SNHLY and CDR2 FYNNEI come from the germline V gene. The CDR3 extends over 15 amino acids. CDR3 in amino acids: CASSEWDRSNQPQHF. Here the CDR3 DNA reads TGTGCCAGCAGTGAATGGGACCGCTCTAATCAGCCCCAGCATTTT.

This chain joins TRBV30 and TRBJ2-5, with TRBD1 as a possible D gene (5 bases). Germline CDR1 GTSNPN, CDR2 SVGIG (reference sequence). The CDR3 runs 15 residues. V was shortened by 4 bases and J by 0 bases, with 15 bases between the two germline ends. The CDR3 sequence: CAWNLGQSDQETQYF. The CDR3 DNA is TGTGCCTGGAACCTAGGACAAAGCGACCAAGAGACCCAGTACTTC. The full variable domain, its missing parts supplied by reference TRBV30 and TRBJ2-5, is SQTIHQWPATLVQPVGSPLSLECTVEGTSNPNLYWYRQAAGRGLQLLFYSVGIGQISSEVPQNLSASRPQDRQFILSSKKLLLSDSGFYLCAWNLGQSDQETQYFGPGTRLLVL.

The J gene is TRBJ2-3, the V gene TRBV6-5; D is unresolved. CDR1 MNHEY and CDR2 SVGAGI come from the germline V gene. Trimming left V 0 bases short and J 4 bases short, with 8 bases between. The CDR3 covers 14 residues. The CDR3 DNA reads TGTGCCAGCAGTTACTCGAATGCGGCAGATACGCAGTATTTT. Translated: CASSYSNAADTQYF.

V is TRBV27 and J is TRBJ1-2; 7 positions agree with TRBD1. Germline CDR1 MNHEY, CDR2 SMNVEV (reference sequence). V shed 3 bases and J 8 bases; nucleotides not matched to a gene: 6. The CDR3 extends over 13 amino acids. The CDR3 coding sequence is TGTGCCAGCAGTTTCCCAGGGGGGGGAGGCTACACCTTC. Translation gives CASSFPGGGGYTF.

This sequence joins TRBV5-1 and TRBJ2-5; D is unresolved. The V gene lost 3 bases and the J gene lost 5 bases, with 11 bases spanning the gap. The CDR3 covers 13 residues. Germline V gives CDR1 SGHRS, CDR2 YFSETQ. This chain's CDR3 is CASSSVGIETQYF. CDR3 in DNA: TGCGCCAGCAGCTCCGTTGGGATCGAGACCCAGTACTTC.

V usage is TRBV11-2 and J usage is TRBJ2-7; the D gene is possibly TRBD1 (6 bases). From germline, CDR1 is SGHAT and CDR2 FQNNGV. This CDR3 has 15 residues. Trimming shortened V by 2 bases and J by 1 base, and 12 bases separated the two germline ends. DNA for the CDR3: TGTGCCAGCAGCTTAATAGGGGACACTTCCTACGAGCAGTACTTC. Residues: CASSLIGDTSYEQYF.

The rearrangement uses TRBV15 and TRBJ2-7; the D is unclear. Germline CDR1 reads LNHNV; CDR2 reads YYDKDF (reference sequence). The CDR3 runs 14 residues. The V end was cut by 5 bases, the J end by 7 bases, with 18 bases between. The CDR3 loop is CATSQEVRVGEQYF. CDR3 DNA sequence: TGTGCCACCAGCCAAGAGGTTAGGGTGGGGGAGCAGTACTTC.

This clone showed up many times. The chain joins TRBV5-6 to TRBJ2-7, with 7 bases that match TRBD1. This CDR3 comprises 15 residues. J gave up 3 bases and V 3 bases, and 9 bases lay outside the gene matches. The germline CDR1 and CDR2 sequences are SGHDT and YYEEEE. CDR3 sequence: CASSWTGPLDYEQYF. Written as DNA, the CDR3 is TGTGCCAGCAGCTGGACAGGACCCCTTGACTACGAGCAGTACTTC.

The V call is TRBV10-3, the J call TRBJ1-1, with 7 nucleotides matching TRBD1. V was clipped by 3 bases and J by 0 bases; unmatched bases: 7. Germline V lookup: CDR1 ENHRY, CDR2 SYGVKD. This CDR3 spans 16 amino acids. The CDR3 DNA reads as TGTGCCATCAGTGAAGGGACAGCGATCATGAACACTGAAGCTTTCTTT. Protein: CAISEGTAIMNTEAFF.

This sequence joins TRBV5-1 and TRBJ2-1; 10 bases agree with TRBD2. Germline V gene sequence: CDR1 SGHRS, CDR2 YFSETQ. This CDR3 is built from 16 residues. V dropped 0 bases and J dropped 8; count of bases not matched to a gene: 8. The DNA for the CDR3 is TGCGCCAGCAGCTTGGCCCTAGCGGGAGCAAAGGATGAGCAGTTCTTC. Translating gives CASSLALAGAKDEQFF.

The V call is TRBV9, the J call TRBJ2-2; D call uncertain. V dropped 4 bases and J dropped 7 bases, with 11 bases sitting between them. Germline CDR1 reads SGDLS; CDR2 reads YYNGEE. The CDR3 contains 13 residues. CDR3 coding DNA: TGTGCCAGCAGCACCCGACCGGGCGGGGAGCTGTTTTTT. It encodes CASSTRPGGELFF.

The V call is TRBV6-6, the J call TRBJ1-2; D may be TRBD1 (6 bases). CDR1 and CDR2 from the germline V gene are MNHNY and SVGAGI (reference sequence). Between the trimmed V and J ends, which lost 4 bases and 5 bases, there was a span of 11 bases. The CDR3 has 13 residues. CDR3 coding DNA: TGTGCCAGCAGTTCAGGACAGTCTTATGGCTACACCTTC. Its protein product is CASSSGQSYGYTF.

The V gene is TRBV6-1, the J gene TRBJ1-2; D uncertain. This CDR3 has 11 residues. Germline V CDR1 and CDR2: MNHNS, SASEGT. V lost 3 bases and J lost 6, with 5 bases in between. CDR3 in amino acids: CASSESDGYTF. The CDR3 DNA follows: TGTGCCAGCAGTGAGTCGGATGGCTACACCTTC.

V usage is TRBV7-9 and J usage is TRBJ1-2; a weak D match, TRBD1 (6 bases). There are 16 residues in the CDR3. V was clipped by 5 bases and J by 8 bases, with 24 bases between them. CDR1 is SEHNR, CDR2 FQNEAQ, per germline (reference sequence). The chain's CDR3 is CASSPALQGGSGGYTF. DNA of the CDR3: TGTGCCAGCAGCCCAGCTTTACAGGGAGGATCGGGGGGCTACACCTTC.

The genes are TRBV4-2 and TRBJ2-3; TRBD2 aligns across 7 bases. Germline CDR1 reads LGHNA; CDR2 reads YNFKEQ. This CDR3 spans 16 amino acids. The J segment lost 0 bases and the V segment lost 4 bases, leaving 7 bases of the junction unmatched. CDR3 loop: CASSLTSVSSTDTQYF. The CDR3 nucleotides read TGTGCCAGCAGCCTTACTAGCGTATCTAGCACAGATACGCAGTATTTT.

The CDR3 protein is CASSLATGVEQYF. Here the CDR3 DNA reads TGTGCCAGCAGCTTAGCGACGGGGGTTGAGCAGTACTTC. The chain carries TRBV7-9 and TRBJ2-7; perhaps TRBD2 as D (6 bases). This CDR3 spans 13 amino acids. Trimming pared 0 bases from V and 7 bases from J, leaving 10 bases between. CDR1 is SEHNR and CDR2 is FQNEAQ in the germline V gene (reference sequence).

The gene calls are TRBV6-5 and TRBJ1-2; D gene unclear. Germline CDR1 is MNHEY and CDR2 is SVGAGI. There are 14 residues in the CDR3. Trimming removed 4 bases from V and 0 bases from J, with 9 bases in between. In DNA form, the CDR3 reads TGTGCCAGCAGTTCCAGGTTAGCTAACTATGGCTACACCTTC. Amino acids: CASSSRLANYGYTF.

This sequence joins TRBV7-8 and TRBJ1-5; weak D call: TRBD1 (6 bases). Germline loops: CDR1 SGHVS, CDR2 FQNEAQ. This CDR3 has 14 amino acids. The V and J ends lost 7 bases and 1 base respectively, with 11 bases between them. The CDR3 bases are TGTGCCAGCAAGTTGGGGGCGAGCAATCAGCCCCAGCATTTT. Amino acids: CASKLGASNQPQHF.

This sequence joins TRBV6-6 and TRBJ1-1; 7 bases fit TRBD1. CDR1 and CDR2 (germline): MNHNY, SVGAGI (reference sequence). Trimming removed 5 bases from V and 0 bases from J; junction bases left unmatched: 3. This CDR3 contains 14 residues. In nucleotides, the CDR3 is TGTGCCAGCAGTCGGACAGGTTTGAACACTGAAGCTTTCTTT. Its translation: CASSRTGLNTEAFF.

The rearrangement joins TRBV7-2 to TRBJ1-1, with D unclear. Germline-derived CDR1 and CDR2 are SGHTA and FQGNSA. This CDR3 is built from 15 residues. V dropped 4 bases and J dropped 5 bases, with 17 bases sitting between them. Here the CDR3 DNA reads TGTGCCAGCAGCTCCACCGGGCCCCTGGGGACTGAAGCTTTCTTT. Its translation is CASSSTGPLGTEAFF.

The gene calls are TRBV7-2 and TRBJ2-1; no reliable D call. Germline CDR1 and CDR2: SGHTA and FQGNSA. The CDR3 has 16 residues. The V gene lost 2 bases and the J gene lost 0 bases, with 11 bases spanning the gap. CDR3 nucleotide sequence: TGTGCCAGCAGCTTAATTGGCCCTTCCTCCTACAATGAGCAGTTCTTC. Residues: CASSLIGPSSYNEQFF. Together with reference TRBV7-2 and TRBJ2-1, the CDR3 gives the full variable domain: GAGVSQSPSNKVTEKGKDVELRCDPISGHTALYWYRQSLGQGLEFLIYFQGNSAPDKSGLPSDRFSAERTGGSVSTLTIQRTQQEDSAVYLCASSLIGPSSYNEQFFGPGTRLTVL.